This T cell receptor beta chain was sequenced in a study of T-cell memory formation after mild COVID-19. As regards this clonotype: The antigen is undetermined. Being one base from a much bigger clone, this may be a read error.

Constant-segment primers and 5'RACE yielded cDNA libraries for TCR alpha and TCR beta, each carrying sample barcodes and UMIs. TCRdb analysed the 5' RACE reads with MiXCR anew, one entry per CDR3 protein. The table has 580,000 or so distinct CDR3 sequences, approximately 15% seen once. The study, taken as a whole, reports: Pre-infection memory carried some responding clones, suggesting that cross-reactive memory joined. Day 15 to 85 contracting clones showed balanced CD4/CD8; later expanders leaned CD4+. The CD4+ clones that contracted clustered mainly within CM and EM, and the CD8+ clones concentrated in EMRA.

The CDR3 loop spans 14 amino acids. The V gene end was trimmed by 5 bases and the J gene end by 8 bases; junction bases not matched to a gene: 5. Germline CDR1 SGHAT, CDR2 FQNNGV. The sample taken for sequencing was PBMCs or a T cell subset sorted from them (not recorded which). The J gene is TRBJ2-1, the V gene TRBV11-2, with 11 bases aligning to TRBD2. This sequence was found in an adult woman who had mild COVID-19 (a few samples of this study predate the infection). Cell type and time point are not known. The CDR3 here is CASSVLAGEYEQFF. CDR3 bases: TGTGCCAGCAGCGTACTAGCGGGAGAGTATGAGCAGTTCTTC.